This T cell receptor beta chain was found in a study of T cell changes during pregnancy in multiple sclerosis. Clones were read by immunoSEQ multiplex PCR, and TCRdb kept only the in-frame ones, dropping some. This sample has 15,000 or so clones, with 95% to 96% found just once. The CDR3 extends over 14 amino acids. Trimming shortened V by 5 bases and J by 5 bases, and 15 bases separated the two germline ends. Germline CDR1 LNHNV, CDR2 YYDKDF (reference sequence). Sequenced material: peripheral blood, taken in the third trimester of pregnancy. The sequence was obtained from a female donor with multiple sclerosis, enrolled in a pregnancy study. The chain combines TRBV15 with TRBJ1-1; possible D gene TRBD1, 5 bases. In nucleotides, the CDR3 is TGTGCCACCAGCCCTGGGAGGGGAGGGACTGAAGCTTTCTTT. Translated: CATSPGRGGTEAFF.